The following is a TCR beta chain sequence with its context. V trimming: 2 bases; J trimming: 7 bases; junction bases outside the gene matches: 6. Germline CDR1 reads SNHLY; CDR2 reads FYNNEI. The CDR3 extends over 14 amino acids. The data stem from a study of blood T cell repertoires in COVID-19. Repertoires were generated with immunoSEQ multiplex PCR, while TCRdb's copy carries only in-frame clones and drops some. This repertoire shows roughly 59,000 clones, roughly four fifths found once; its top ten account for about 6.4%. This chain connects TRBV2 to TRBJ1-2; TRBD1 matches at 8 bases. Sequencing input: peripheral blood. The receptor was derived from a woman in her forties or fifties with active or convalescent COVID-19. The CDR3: CASSEQGASSGYTF. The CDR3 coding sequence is TGTGCCAGCAGTGAACAGGGGGCAAGTAGTGGCTACACCTTC.